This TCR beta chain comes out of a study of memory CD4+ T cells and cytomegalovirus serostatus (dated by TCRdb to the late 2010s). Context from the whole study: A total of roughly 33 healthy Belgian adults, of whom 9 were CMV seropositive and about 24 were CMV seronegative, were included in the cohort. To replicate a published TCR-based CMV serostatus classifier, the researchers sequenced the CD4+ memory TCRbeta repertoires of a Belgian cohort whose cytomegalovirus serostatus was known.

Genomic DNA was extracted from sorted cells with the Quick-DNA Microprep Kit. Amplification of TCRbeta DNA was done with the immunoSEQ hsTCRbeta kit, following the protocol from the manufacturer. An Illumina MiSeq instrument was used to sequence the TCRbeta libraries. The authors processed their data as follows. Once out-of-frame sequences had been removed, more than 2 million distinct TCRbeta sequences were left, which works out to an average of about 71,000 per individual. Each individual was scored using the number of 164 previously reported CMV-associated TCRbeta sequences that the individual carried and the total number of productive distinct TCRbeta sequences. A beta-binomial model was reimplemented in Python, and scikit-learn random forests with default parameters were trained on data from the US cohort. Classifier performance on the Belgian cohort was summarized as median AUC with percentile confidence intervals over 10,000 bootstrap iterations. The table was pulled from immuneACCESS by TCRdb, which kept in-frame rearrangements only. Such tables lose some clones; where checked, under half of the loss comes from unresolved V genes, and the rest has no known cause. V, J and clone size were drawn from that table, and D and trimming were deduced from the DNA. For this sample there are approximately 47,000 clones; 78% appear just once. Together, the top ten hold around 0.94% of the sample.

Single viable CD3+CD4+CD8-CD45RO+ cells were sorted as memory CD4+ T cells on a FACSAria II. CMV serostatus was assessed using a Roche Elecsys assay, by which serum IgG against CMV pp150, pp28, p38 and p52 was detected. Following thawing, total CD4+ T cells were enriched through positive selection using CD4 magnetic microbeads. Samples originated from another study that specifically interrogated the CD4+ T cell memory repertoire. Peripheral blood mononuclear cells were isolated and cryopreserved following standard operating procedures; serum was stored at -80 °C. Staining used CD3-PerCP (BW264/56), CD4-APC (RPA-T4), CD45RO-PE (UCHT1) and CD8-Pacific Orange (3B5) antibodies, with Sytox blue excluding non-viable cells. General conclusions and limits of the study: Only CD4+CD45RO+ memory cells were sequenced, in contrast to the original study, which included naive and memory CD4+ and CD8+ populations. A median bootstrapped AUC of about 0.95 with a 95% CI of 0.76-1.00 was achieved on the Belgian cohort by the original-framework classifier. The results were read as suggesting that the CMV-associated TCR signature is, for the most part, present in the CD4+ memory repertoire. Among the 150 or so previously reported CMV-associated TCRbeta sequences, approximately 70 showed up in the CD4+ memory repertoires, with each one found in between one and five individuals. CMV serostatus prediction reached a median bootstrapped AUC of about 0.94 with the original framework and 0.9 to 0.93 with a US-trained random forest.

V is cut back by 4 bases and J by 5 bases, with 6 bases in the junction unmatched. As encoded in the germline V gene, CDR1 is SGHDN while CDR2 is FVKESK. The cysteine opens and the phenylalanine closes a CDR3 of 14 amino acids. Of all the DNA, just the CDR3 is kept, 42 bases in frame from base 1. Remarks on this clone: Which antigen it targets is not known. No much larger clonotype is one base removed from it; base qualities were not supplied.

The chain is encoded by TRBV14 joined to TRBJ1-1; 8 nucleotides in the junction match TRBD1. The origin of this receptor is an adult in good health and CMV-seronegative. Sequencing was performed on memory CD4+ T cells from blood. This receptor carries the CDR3 CASSLGQGGTEAFF. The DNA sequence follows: TGTGCCAGCAGCCTTGGACAGGGAGGAACTGAAGCTTTCTTT.